The clone carrying this T cell receptor (beta chain) occurred many times. Naive CD4+ cells had CD25+ Tregs removed. From germline, CDR1 is KGHDR and CDR2 SFDVKD. The CDR3 runs to 13 residues. Germline trimming cut 9 bases from V and 4 bases from J; bases unmatched to any gene: 2. Semi-nested PCR with Nested Universal Primer A followed constant-region reverse priming of full-length variable regions. TCRdb processed the 5' RACE reads anew with MiXCR; each CDR3 protein has one entry. The table records 20,000 to 25,000 distinct CDR3 sequences, roughly 33% of them present only once. Sequencing was done on a sample of tumor-infiltrating naive CD4+ T cells sorted from the breast tumor. The subset: naive CD4+ T cells, CD4+CD45RA+CD25-. The clonotype comes from a female donor with breast cancer. The chain is built from TRBV24-1 and TRBJ2-1; 10 bases map to TRBD1. The CDR3 DNA is TGTGCCACCCAGGGACAGGGGTACAATGAGCAGTTCTTC. Translated, it gives CATQGQGYNEQFF.